This TCR beta chain was recovered during a study of blood T cells in healthy people across ages. The second PCR ran about 6 to 12 cycles with a sample-barcoded 5' primer and J-beta primers. TCRdb re-called the 5' RACE reads with MiXCR, one entry per CDR3 protein. The sample has about 400,000 distinct CDR3 sequences, approximately 47% seen once. Whole-study findings and limits: The diversity estimates, figures obtained from one million T cells, were considered underestimates. Older age went with lower TCR beta diversity per million T cells, in a roughly linear way.

As concerns this clonotype: The target antigen is unknown.

The sequenced sample consisted of blood. This receptor was taken from a man aged 55 to 70 in good health.

The CDR3 nucleotides are TGCAGTGCTAGAGATATGGGACGACCGGTAGCCAAAAACATTCAGTACTTC. The encoded protein is CSARDMGRPVAKNIQYF. V and J are TRBV20-1 and TRBJ2-4, with D perhaps TRBD1 or TRBD2 (5 bases each). With 0 bases removed from V and 0 bases from J, the gap between germline ends came to 15 bases. The V gene's germline CDR1 is DFQATT and CDR2 SNEGSKA (reference sequence). The CDR3 covers 17 residues.